Presented here are 11 T cell receptor beta chains from one specimen sequenced in a study of Ad26.COV2.S vaccination and SARS-CoV-2 variants. Treatment indicated: some 20 received Ad26.COV2.S at low or high dose, single or two shots; 5 received placebo; per-sample allocation not given. The samples were gathered on day 63 after the first injection of vaccine or placebo. The assay was immunoSEQ multiplex PCR, and TCRdb's table has in-frame clones only and misses some. This table has around 300,000 clones, about 88% appearing once. The material was peripheral blood, obtained in a trial of Ad26.COV2.S vaccine versus placebo. The receptor source for this set is a person aged 18-60 years who received the Ad26.COV2.S COVID-19 vaccine or a placebo.

The chain recombines TRBV5-3 with TRBJ2-3; D may match TRBD1 or TRBD2 (5 bases each). TRBV5-3 is an open reading frame, and its role is uncertain. The CDR3 covers 14 residues. Trimming shortened V by 1 base and J by 1 base, and 7 bases separated the two germline ends. Written as DNA, the CDR3 is TGTGCCAGAAGCTTGATGGGGGGCACAGATACGCAGTATTTT. As protein: CARSLMGGTDTQYF.

The chain is built from TRBV3-1 (or the pseudogene TRBV3-2) and TRBJ1-1; D is unresolved. Germline CDR1 LGHDT, CDR2 YNNKEL (reference sequence). This CDR3 is built from 12 residues. Trimming removed 6 bases from V and 1 base from J, with 6 bases in between. CDR3 sequence: CASRNPNTEAFF. Written as DNA, the CDR3 is TGTGCCAGCAGAAACCCGAACACTGAAGCTTTCTTT.

The rearrangement links TRBV7-9 to TRBJ2-3; 7 nucleotides agree with TRBD1. V shed 6 bases, J shed 4 bases, and the junction held 7 bases outside the gene matches. The CDR3 runs to 14 residues. CDR1 SEHNR and CDR2 FQNEAQ come from the germline V gene (reference sequence). CDR3 DNA: TGTGCCAGCAGACAGGGGCTCATGTCAGATACGCAGTATTTT. Translation gives CASRQGLMSDTQYF.

The genes are TRBV4-3 and TRBJ1-2, with D possibly being TRBD1 (6 bases). Trimming left V 0 bases short and J 5 bases short, with 16 bases between. Per germline, CDR1 LGHNA and CDR2 YSLEER. This CDR3 has 16 amino acids. The CDR3 nucleotides read TGCGCCAGCAGCCAAGAAGGACAGCTGGTGGGATATGGCTACACCTTC. It encodes CASSQEGQLVGYGYTF.

The rearrangement joins TRBV2 to TRBJ2-7; D not resolved. There are 14 residues in the CDR3. V was cut by 1 base and J by 3 bases, with 10 bases left in between. Per germline, CDR1 SNHLY and CDR2 FYNNEI. CDR3 protein: CASSEEGVSYEQYF. The CDR3 nucleotides read TGTGCCAGCAGTGAAGAGGGTGTCAGCTACGAGCAGTACTTC.

The chain recombines TRBV10-3 with TRBJ2-7; D is perhaps TRBD2 (7 bases). Trimming took 2 bases from V and 3 from J, leaving 17 bases between them. The CDR3 runs 16 residues. Per germline, CDR1 ENHRY and CDR2 SYGVKD. The CDR3 DNA reads as TGTGCCATCAGTGAGAACGTCCGCGGGGGCCACTACGAGCAGTACTTC. This translates into CAISENVRGGHYEQYF.

This chain links TRBV6-5 with TRBJ2-5; the match to TRBD1 covers 9 bases. This CDR3 is built from 13 residues. The V and J ends lost 8 bases and 2 bases, in that order; junction bases with no gene match: 3. Germline values: CDR1 MNHEY, CDR2 SVGAGI. CDR3 protein: CASGQGLQETQYF. CDR3 sequence (DNA): TGTGCCAGCGGACAGGGGCTACAAGAGACCCAGTACTTC.

The J gene is TRBJ2-4, the V gene TRBV4-1; 13 nucleotides align to TRBD2. V lost 1 base and J lost 5; bases outside the gene matches: 5. Germline V lookup: CDR1 MGHRA, CDR2 YSYEKL. This CDR3 is 17 amino acids long. This CDR3 reads CASSQGRTSGGQNIQYF. As DNA, the CDR3 is TGCGCCAGCAGCCAAGGTCGGACTAGCGGGGGCCAAAACATTCAGTACTTC.

V is TRBV6-2 or TRBV6-3 and J is TRBJ1-1; unclear D gene. Trimming took 6 bases from V and 1 from J, leaving 6 bases between them. Per the germline V gene, CDR1 is MNHEY and CDR2 is SVGEGT. CDR3 length equals 12 residues. Here the CDR3 reads CASSRENTEAFF. The CDR3 region has the DNA TGTGCCAGCAGCCGGGAGAACACTGAAGCTTTCTTT.

The chain recombines TRBV10-3 with TRBJ2-5, with D uncertain. Germline CDR1 is ENHRY and CDR2 is SYGVKD. The CDR3 sequence is 13 residues long. Trimming stripped 4 bases from V and 0 bases from J, with 6 bases between. DNA of the CDR3: TGTGCCATCAGTGGGCAGAACCAAGAGACCCAGTACTTC. It yields the protein CAISGQNQETQYF.

Note on this clone: Sequence at one end of the junction differs from germline and may be a read error. The chain joins TRBV19 to TRBJ1-6, with D possibly matching TRBD1 (6 bases). This CDR3 is 14 amino acids long. Germline CDR1 LNHDA, CDR2 SQIVND (reference sequence). CDR3 in amino acids: CATSRDTDNSPLHF. CDR3 in DNA: TGTGCCACTAGTCGGGACACCGATAATTCACCCCTCCACTTT.